What follows are 7 T cell receptor beta chains derived from one specimen sequenced in a study of regulatory T cells in long-lasting Graves disease. Both iRepertoire HTBI primers and Arm-PCR of CDR3 regions were used to build the TCR beta libraries. TCRdb redid the calling of the multiplex PCR reads with MiXCR, one entry per CDR3 protein. The profile shows around 460,000 distinct CDR3 sequences, around 15% of them singletons. The time point denotes: newly diagnosed GD, antithyroid drugs for less than 3 months. PBMC-extracted RNA yielded the TCR library. These records were also assigned to another study, of T cells in Graves' hyperthyroidism and ophthalmopathy.

Sequences were derived from peripheral blood mononuclear cells (PBMCs), sampled at new diagnosis, from a patient treated with antithyroid drugs. The origin of the receptors is a woman between 45 and 60 years old with Graves disease.

This clonotype was counted a few times. The rearrangement joins TRBV28 to TRBJ1-5, with 7 bases aligning to TRBD1. The trim removed 3 bases at V and 3 bases at J, leaving 11 bases unmatched. The V gene's germline CDR1 is MDHEN and CDR2 SYDVKM. The CDR3 loop spans 17 amino acids. Here the CDR3 DNA reads TGTGCCAGCAGTTTCGATCTCAGGGGGTTCTCCAATCAGCCCCAGCATTTT. It encodes CASSFDLRGFSNQPQHF.

This clonotype was observed at least ten times. The V and J genes are TRBV28 and TRBJ1-4, with TRBD1 identical over 8 bases. Germline lookup yields CDR1 MDHEN and CDR2 SYDVKM. V trimming: 6 bases; J trimming: 4 bases; junction bases outside the gene matches: 4. CDR3 size: 14 residues. The CDR3 nucleotides read TGTGCCAGCAGGGGGACAGGTGGTAATGAAAAACTGTTTTTT. Its translation: CASRGTGGNEKLFF.

This clonotype was picked up many times. The chain has TRBV2 and TRBJ2-3; D may correspond to TRBD1 or TRBD2 (5 bases each). CDR1 is SNHLY and CDR2 is FYNNEI in the germline V gene. The CDR3 consists of 13 residues. The germline V and J ends were trimmed by 6 bases and 7 bases, with 14 bases remaining between them. The CDR3 nucleotides are TGTGCCAGCAGGGCCGGGACCAGCCATACGCAGTATTTT. This codes for CASRAGTSHTQYF.

Ten or more counts support this clonotype. The genes are TRBV29-1 and TRBJ1-1; maybe TRBD1 (6 bases). CDR1 SQVTM and CDR2 ANQGSEA come from the germline V gene. V lost 6 bases and J 1 base, leaving 6 bases between the germline ends. The CDR3 covers 11 residues. This CDR3 is CSVDRNTEAFF. As DNA, the CDR3 is TGCAGCGTGGACAGGAACACTGAAGCTTTCTTT.

This clonotype has just a few counts. This CDR3 reads CASSETPYEQYF. CDR3 bases: TGTGCCAGCAGTGAAACACCCTACGAGCAGTACTTC. The rearrangement uses TRBV2 and TRBJ2-7, with D unresolved. Germline V gives CDR1 SNHLY, CDR2 FYNNEI. Trimming cost V 2 bases and J 2 bases, with 4 bases left between them. The CDR3 has 12 amino acids.

The table lists this clonotype with many counts. Given the absence of the conserved phenylalanine or tryptophan at the CDR3 end, a read error is likely. The chain has TRBV11-2 and TRBJ2-3; 7 nucleotides line up with TRBD2. Trimming removed 5 bases from V and 6 bases from J; junction bases left unmatched: 11. Germline V gene data show CDR1 as SGHAT and CDR2 as FQNNGV. The CDR3 covers 15 residues. The CDR3 DNA reads as TGTGCCAGCAGCCCGTGGAGGGGCGGGAGTGATACGCAGTATCTT. Translating gives CASSPWRGGSDTQYL.

This clonotype has a count of ten or more. CDR3 nucleotides: TGCAGTGCTAGAGGATCAGCACGTAGCGGGAGGGCCGACGAGCAGTACTTC. It specifies CSARGSARSGRADEQYF. The chain is built from TRBV20-1 and TRBJ2-7; TRBD2 aligns across 11 bases. With 1 base clipped from V and 5 bases from J, the junction kept 13 bases outside the gene matches. There are 17 residues in the CDR3. The germline V gene encodes CDR1 DFQATT and CDR2 SNEGSKA (reference sequence).